This paragraph reports one T cell receptor (beta chain). Its antigen remains unidentified. Germline V gene lookup returns CDR1 LGHNA and CDR2 YSLEER. This CDR3 comprises 12 residues. Between the trimmed V and J ends, which lost 4 bases and 6 bases, there was a span of 10 bases. This sample stems from a study of beta chain features in type 1 diabetes. Across the whole study: On cell yields, gender and age, patients and healthy donors were similar. The study's findings and limits: Researchers report that Type 1 diabetes patients had moderately but significantly shorter TCRB CDR3s across all four CD4+ subsets. Cells that show high TCR expression could be over-represented by cDNA sequencing. Type 1 diabetes patients showed fewer insertions and more deletions at VDJ junctions.

As every portion of the isolated RNA was reverse transcribed, the sequencing read expressed TCRB transcripts. Sequencing was performed with immunoSEQ multiplex PCR; in TCRdb, only in-frame clones are kept and a portion is missing. The sample consists of 630,000 or so clones, over 12% of them appearing once. The V gene is TRBV4-3, the J gene TRBJ2-7; D gene uncertain. The source material was naive CD4+ T cells from blood. This clonotype was sampled from a man between 18 and 35 years old with type 1 diabetes. The CDR3 sequence: CASSLDFGEQYF. CDR3 in DNA: TGCGCCAGCAGCCTTGACTTTGGCGAGCAGTACTTC.